A single sample is the source of the 10 T cell receptor beta chains below, sequenced in a study of blood T cell repertoires in COVID-19. TCRdb's copy holds only in-frame clones and misses some; the assay was immunoSEQ multiplex PCR. The table lists some 200,000 clones, 85% to 90% of them singletons. The sequenced sample consisted of peripheral blood. All receptors come from an older man with acute or convalescent COVID-19.

The CDR3 loop is CASSLSPTGVEQYF. DNA for the CDR3: TGTGCCAGCAGCCTTAGCCCGACAGGGGTTGAGCAGTACTTC. The rearrangement links TRBV7-2 to TRBJ2-7; 8 nucleotides agree with TRBD1. V dropped 5 bases and J dropped 7; count of bases not matched to a gene: 10. Per the germline V gene, CDR1 is SGHTA and CDR2 is FQGNSA. The CDR3 length is 14 residues.

The chain couples TRBV5-1 to TRBJ2-7; 9 bases line up with TRBD2. V was pared by 4 bases and J by 3 bases, with 5 bases of the junction left unmatched. The CDR3 is made up of 14 amino acids. The germline CDR1 and CDR2 sequences are SGHRS and YFSETQ. CDR3 nucleotides: TGCGCCAGCAGCCCCGGGACTAGCTTCTACGAGCAGTACTTC. Its protein product is CASSPGTSFYEQYF.

V and J are TRBV7-9 and TRBJ2-5; TRBD1 matches at 10 bases. The CDR3 length is 16 residues. Looked up from germline, CDR1 is SEHNR and CDR2 is FQNEAQ (reference sequence). Germline trimming cut 5 bases from V and 0 bases from J; bases unmatched to any gene: 6. CDR3 in DNA: TGTGCCAGCAGCCCGGGGACAGGGGTGTACCAAGAGACCCAGTACTTC. It specifies CASSPGTGVYQETQYF.

The rearrangement joins TRBV9 to TRBJ2-2; D might be TRBD2 (7 bases). Per germline, CDR1 SGDLS and CDR2 YYNGEE. With 4 bases removed from V and 3 bases from J, the gap between germline ends came to 16 bases. The CDR3 runs to 16 residues. In DNA, the CDR3 is TGTGCCAGCAGCCCGAGGGGGGGGACTTACACCGGGGAGCTGTTTTTT. This codes for CASSPRGGTYTGELFF.

The chain couples TRBV13 to TRBJ2-1; D unresolved. Germline V gives CDR1 PRHDT, CDR2 FYEKMQ (reference sequence). The CDR3 runs to 15 residues. Trimming took 2 bases from V and 6 from J, leaving 14 bases between them. CDR3 nucleotides: TGTGCCAGCAGCTTAACCAGCGTGGCAGTCAATGAGCAGTTCTTC. It specifies CASSLTSVAVNEQFF.

This clone was seen a few times. The chain combines TRBV19 with TRBJ1-5, with 7 nucleotides matching TRBD1. CDR1 and CDR2 from the germline V gene are LNHDA and SQIVND (reference sequence). CDR3 length: 16 residues. V gave up 3 bases and J gave up 4 bases; unmatched junction bases: 9. As DNA, the CDR3 is TGTGCCAGTAGTATCCGTGACAGGGTAGGGAATCAGCCCCAGCATTTT. It translates to CASSIRDRVGNQPQHF. The complete variable domain, with remaining parts taken from reference TRBV19 and TRBJ1-5, reads DGGITQSPKYLFRKEGQNVTLSCEQNLNHDAMYWYRQDPGQGLRLIYYSQIVNDFQKGDIAEGYSVSREKKESFPLTVTSAQKNPTAFYLCASSIRDRVGNQPQHFGDGTRLSIL.

This clone has a single count. The chain has TRBV5-1 and TRBJ2-3; TRBD1 matches at 10 bases. This CDR3 is 16 amino acids long. Germline V gene data show CDR1 as SGHRS and CDR2 as YFSETQ. V shed 7 bases and J 4 bases; nucleotides not matched to a gene: 12. CDR3 nucleotide sequence: TGCGCCAGCCAAACAGAGCCGGGACAGGGGTCAGATACGCAGTATTTT. This gives the protein CASQTEPGQGSDTQYF.

V gene TRBV18 combines with J gene TRBJ2-7, with 7 bases lining up with TRBD1. The germline CDR1 and CDR2 sequences are KGHSH and LQKENI. Unmatched junction bases numbered 9, after V lost 5 bases and J lost 2 bases. The CDR3 sequence is 15 residues long. CDR3 sequence: CASSAQTGSAYEQYF. CDR3 DNA sequence: TGTGCCAGCTCAGCTCAGACAGGGTCGGCCTACGAGCAGTACTTC. The full variable domain, its missing parts supplied by reference TRBV18 and TRBJ2-7, is NAGVMQNPRHLVRRRGQEARLRCSPMKGHSHVYWYRQLPEEGLKFMVYLQKENIIDESGMPKERFSAEFPKEGPSILRIQQVVRGDSAAYFCASSAQTGSAYEQYFGPGTRLTVT.

This sequence joins TRBV18 and TRBJ2-1; no clear D. Germline assignment: CDR1 KGHSH and CDR2 LQKENI. Trimming cost V 2 bases and J 10 bases, with 12 bases left between them. The CDR3 loop spans 13 amino acids. CDR3 protein: CASSPDSLGEQFF. The CDR3, as DNA: TGTGCCAGCTCACCAGACTCCCTTGGGGAGCAGTTCTTC.

This sequence joins TRBV2 and TRBJ2-1; 10 bases align to TRBD1. Germline V gives CDR1 SNHLY, CDR2 FYNNEI. This CDR3 spans 13 amino acids. DNA of the CDR3: TGTGCGTCTGGGACAGGGGTTTACAATGAGCAGTTCTTC. Its translation is CASGTGVYNEQFF.